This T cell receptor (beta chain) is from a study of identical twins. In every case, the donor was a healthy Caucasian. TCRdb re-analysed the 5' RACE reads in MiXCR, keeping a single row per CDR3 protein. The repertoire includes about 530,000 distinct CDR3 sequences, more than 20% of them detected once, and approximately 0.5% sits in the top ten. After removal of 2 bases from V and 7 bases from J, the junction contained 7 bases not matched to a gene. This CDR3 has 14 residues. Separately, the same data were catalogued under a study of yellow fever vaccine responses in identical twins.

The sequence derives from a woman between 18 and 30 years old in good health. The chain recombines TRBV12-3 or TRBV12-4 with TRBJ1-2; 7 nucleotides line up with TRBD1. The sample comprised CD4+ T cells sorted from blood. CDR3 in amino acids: CASSLSRGMSGYTF. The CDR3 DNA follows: TGTGCCAGCAGTTTAAGCAGGGGGATGAGTGGCTACACCTTC.